The T cell receptor (beta chain) under discussion was sequenced for a study of T cells in Graves' hyperthyroidism and ophthalmopathy. Across the whole study: Prior to any treatment, at the point of initial diagnosis, peripheral blood was collected.

PBMCs were collected from a 10 ml volume of fresh peripheral blood. Study conclusions and caveats: The model predicted ophthalmopathy a median roughly 6.5 months before onset.

RNA transcripts gave rise to amplified TCR beta CDR3 regions. HTBI primers were employed in a first-round RT-PCR of the TCR CDR3. Via MiXCR, TCRdb re-called the multiplex PCR reads, giving one row per CDR3 protein. The sample lists roughly 570,000 distinct CDR3 sequences, 15% to 18% occurring once. This clonotype was observed a few times. Its matching antigen is unknown. The CDR3 contains 13 residues. Germline V gene lookup returns CDR1 SGHDN and CDR2 FVKESK. V lost 5 bases, J lost 4 bases, and 5 bases stayed unmatched. The receptor was isolated from a woman aged 25 to 39 with Graves' hyperthyroidism. This chain joins TRBV14 and TRBJ2-7; 7 positions match TRBD1. Sequences were obtained from blood. The CDR3 loop reads CASSYGTVYEQYF. The CDR3 coding sequence is TGTGCCAGCAGCTACGGGACAGTGTACGAGCAGTACTTC.